This T cell receptor (beta chain) was found in a study of T cell responses to AZD1222 COVID-19 vaccine. This clone was seen just once. The antigen is undetermined. TCRdb's copy holds only in-frame clones and misses some; the assay was immunoSEQ multiplex PCR. The table includes 200,000 to 250,000 clones, approximately 94% detected once. Findings of the study overall: CD4 TCRs covered the whole spike, strongest at regions 160-218 and 743-854. At study baseline, merely more than 5 AZD1222 recipients were seropositive. Researchers took repertoire samples only after the peak T cell response had come.

The sample was peripheral blood, taken on day 0 of MenACWY control vaccination. The TCR sequence derives from an adult in good health.

CDR3 DNA sequence: TGTGCCAGCAGACGCACAGGGACGTATGGCTACACCTTC. Translated, it gives CASRRTGTYGYTF. The rearrangement links TRBV5-8 to TRBJ1-2, with D possibly being TRBD1 (6 bases). The CDR3 is 13 residues long. Germline V gives CDR1 SGHTS, CDR2 YDEGEE. Trimming pared 5 bases from V and 5 bases from J, leaving 13 bases between.